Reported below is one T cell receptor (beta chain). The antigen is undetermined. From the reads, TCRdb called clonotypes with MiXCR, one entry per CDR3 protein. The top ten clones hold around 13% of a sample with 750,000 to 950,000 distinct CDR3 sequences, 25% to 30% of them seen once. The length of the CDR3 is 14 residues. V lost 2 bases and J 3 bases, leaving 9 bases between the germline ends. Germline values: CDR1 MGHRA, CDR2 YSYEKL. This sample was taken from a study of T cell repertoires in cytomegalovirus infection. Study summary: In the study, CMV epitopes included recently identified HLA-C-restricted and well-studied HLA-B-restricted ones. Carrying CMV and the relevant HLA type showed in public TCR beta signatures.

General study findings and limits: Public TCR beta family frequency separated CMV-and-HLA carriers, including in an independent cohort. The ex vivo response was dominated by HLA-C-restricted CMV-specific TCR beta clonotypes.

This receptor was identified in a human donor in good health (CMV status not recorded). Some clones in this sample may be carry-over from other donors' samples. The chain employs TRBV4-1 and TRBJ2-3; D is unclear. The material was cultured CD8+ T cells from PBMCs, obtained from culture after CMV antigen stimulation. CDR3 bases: TGCGCCAGCAGCCAAAGCACGGAGACAGATACGCAGTATTTT. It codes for CASSQSTETDTQYF.